This T cell receptor (beta chain) was retrieved from a study of breast tumors, draining lymph nodes, adjacent tissues. Study-wide results and limits: Findings are consistent with lymph node origin and intratumoral expansion of most tumor T cells. Tumor repertoires ranked between lymph nodes and nontumor tissue in diversity, with V and J gene preferences.

CDR3 length equals 15 residues. CDR1 SGHAT and CDR2 FQNNGV come from the germline V gene. V dropped 3 bases and J dropped 3; count of bases not matched to a gene: 7. MiXCR, run by TCRdb on the multiplex PCR reads, gives a single entry per CDR3 protein. The sample holds roughly 260,000 distinct CDR3 sequences, about 30% seen once. Breast cancer patients provided tissue from their axillary draining lymph nodes. This clonotype appeared once. No antigen is known for it. This may come from a read error, since a much larger clone is one base off. Source material: axillary lymph node tissue. This receptor was taken from a female donor with breast cancer. Some clones in this sample may be carry-over from other donors' samples. The rearrangement links TRBV11-2 to TRBJ2-7, with TRBD2 identical over 8 bases. The CDR3: CASSFDGTSFYEQYF. In nucleotides, the CDR3 is TGTGCCAGCAGCTTCGATGGGACTAGTTTCTACGAGCAGTACTTC.